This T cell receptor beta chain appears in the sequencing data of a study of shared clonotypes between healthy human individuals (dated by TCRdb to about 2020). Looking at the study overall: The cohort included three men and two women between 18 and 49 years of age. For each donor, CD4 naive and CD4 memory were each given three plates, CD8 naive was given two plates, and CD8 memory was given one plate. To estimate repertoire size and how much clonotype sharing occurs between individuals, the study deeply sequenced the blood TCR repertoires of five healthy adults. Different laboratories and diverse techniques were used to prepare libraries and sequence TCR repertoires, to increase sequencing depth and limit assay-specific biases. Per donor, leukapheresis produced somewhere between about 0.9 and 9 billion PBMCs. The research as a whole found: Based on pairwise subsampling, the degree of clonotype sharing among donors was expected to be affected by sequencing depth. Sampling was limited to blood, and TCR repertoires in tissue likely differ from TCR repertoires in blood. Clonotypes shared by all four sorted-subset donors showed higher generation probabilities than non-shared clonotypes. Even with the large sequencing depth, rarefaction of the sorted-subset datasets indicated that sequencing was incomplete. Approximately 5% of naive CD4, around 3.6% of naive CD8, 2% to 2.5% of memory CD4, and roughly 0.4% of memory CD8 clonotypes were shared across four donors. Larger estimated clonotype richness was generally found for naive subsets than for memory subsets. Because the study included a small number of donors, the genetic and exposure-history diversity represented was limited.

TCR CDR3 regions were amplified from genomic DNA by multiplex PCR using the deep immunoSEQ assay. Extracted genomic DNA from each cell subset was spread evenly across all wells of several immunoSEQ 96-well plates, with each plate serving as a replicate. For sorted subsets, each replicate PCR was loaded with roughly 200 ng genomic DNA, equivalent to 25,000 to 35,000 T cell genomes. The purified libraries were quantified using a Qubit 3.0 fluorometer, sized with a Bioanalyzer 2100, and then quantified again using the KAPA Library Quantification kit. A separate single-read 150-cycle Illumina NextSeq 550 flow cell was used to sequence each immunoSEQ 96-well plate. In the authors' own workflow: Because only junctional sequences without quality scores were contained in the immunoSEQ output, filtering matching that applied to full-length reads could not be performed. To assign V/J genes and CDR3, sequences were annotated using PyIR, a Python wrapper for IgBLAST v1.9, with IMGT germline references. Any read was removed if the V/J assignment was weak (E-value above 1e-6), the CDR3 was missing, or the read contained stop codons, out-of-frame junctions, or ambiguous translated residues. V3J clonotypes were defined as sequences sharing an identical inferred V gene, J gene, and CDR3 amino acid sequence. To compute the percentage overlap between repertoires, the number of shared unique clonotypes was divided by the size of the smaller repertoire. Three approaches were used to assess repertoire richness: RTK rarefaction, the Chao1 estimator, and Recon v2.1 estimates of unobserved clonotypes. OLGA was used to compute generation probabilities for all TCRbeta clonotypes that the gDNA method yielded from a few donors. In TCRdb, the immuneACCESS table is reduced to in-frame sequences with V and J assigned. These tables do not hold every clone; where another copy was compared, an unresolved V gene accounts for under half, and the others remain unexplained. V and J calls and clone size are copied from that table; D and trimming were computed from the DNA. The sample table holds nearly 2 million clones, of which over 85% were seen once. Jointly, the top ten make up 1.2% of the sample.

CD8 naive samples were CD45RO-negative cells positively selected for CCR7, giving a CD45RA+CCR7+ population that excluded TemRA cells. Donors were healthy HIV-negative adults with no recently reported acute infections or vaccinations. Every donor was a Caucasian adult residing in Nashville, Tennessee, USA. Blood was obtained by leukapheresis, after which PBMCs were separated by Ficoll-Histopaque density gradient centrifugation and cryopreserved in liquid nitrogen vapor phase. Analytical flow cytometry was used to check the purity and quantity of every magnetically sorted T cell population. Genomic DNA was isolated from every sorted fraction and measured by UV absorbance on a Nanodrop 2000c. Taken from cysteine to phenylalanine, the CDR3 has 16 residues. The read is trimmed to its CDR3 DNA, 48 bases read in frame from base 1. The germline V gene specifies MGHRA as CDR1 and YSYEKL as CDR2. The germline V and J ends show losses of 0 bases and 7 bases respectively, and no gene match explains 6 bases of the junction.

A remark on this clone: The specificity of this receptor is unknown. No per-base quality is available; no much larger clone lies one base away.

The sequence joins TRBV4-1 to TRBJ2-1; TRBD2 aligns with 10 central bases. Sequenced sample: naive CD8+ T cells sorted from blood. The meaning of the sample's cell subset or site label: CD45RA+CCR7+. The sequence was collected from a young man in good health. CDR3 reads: CASSQDRAGGPNEQFF. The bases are TGCGCCAGCAGCCAAGACAGAGCGGGGGGGCCGAATGAGCAGTTCTTC.